Sequencing of this T cell receptor (beta chain) was carried out in a study of blood T cell repertoires in COVID-19 (dated by TCRdb to 2019 to 2021). As for the study more broadly: Samples covering the acute and convalescent phases of COVID-19 were provided by collaborators in the United States, Italy and Spain. The material from the prospective study consisted of cDNA or gDNA derived from T cells, B-cell-depleted T cells, or PBMCs. The dataset comprised deeply sampled blood TCRbeta repertoires from subjects exposed to, actively infected with, or recovered from COVID-19. The repertoires were released in a freely available public database intended as a resource for research on the immune response to SARS-CoV-2. The samples were drawn from two sources: the first 160 participants of the ongoing ImmuneRACE study, and 950 to 1,500 subjects contributed by 6 global collaborators. A de-identified subject ID, COVID-19 status, age in years and sex were almost always included in the sample metadata. Where available, HLA class I and class II types were obtained from metadata supplied by the sample provider rather than from assay-based typing. General conclusions and limits of the study: The quantity of clinical and demographic metadata differed by source and by participant and was supplied without curation.

Participants in the prospective study were enrolled through a virtual design, were aged roughly 18 to 100 years, and lived in roughly 24 United States geographic areas. To assign participants to cohorts, the prospective study relied on clinical history that participants themselves reported in a screening survey and a study questionnaire. A participant counted as exposed if, within 2 weeks of entering the study, that participant had been in contact with someone who had a PCR-confirmed or clinician-diagnosed COVID-19 case. Mobile phlebotomists in the prospective study collected whole blood, serum and a nasopharyngeal or oropharyngeal swab from every participant. Participants in the prospective study had the option to provide additional blood draws and questionnaires over an approximately two-month period. Prospective study blood samples were shipped either frozen or at room temperature before DNA extraction.

V drops 3 bases and J drops 7 bases, leaving 11 bases in between. CDR1 and CDR2 are drawn from the germline V gene: MRHNA, SNTAGT. Inclusive of the bounding cysteine and phenylalanine, the CDR3 is 13 residues long. Only CDR3 DNA is held: 39 bases, read in frame from base 1. TCRbeta CDR3 regions were amplified from genomic DNA by means of the immunoSEQ Assay, a bias-controlled multiplex PCR. In the source study's methods: Within the assay, amplification of reference gene primers was used to estimate how many nucleated cells each sample contained. Sequence reads were collapsed and filtered to measure the absolute abundance of every unique TCRbeta CDR3 rearrangement. Productive Simpson clonality was computed per sample as the square root of Simpson's diversity index over productive rearrangements. TCRdb's version of the immuneACCESS table is confined to in-frame rearrangements and falls short of the full clone set. An unresolved V gene accounts for under half of the shortfall where checked; the remainder is of unknown origin. V and J calls and clone size come straight from that table; D and trimming were deduced from the DNA. In this sample the table shows roughly 150,000 clones, over 70% of which occur a single time. The ten top clones hold approximately 5.3% of the sample.

Of note for this clone: No cognate antigen has been identified for it. The input lacks base qualities; no much larger clone sits a single base away.

The chain links TRBV6-4 with TRBJ2-3, with the D gene not confidently named. The sequence was collected from a man aged 65 to 85 who had been exposed to COVID-19. Sequencing input: PBMCs or T cells enriched from blood (not recorded which). The DNA reads as follows: TGTGCCAGCAGTGATCTAAGCGATAATACGCAGTATTTT. The encoded protein is CASSDLSDNTQYF.